The present T cell receptor (beta chain) was sequenced within a study of beta chain features in type 1 diabetes. Study-wide background: Cells sorted and examined across all samples totaled almost 110 million.

Expressed TCRB transcripts were sequenced because the entire RNA isolate underwent reverse transcription. Clones were read by immunoSEQ multiplex PCR, and TCRdb kept only the in-frame ones, dropping some. The sample contains 600,000 to 700,000 clones, 13% of which appear only once. The V end lost 4 bases, the J end lost 4 bases, and 14 bases lay between the germline ends. CDR1 is SGHRS and CDR2 is YFSETQ in the germline V gene. The CDR3 length is 14 residues. Blood was collected once per donor into heparin, averaging about 0.12 L. Points from the study as a whole: Because the template was cDNA, high-expressing cells might be over-represented. Among patients with Type 1 diabetes, TCRB CDR3s were moderately but significantly shorter in every one of the four CD4+ subsets.

As regards this clone: What it recognizes is unknown.

Sequencing input: naive CD4+ T cells from blood. This TCR came from a man aged 18 to 30 with type 1 diabetes. The chain has TRBV5-1 and TRBJ1-1; the D gene is possibly TRBD1 (6 bases). Written as DNA, the CDR3 is TGCGCCAGCAGCCATGCCCGGGGGCCCACTGAAGCTTTCTTT. This translates into CASSHARGPTEAFF.